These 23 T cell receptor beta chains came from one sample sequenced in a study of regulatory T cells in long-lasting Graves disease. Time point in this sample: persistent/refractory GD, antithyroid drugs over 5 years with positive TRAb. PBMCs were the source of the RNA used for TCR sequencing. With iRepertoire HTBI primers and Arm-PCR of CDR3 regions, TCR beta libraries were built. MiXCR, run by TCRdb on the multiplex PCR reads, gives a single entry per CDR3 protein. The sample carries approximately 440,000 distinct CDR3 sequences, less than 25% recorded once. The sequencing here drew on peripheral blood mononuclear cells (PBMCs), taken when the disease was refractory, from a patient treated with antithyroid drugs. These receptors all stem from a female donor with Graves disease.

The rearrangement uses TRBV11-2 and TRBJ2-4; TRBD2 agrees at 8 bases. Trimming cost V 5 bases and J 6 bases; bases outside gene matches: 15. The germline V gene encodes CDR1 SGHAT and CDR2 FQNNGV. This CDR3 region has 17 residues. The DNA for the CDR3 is TGTGCCAGCAGCAACTTGGGGTCCGCGGGAGGTGGAAACATTCAGTACTTC. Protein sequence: CASSNLGSAGGGNIQYF.

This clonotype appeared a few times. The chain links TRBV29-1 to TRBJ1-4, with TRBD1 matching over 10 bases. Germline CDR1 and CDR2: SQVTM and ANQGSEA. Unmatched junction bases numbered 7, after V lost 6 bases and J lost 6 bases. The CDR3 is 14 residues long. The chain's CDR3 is CSVATGGEYEKLFF. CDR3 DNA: TGCAGCGTCGCGACAGGGGGCGAATATGAAAAACTGTTTTTT.

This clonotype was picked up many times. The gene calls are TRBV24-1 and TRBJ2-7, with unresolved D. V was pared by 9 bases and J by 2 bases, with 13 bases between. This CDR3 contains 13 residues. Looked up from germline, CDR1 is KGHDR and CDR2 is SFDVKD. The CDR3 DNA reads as TGTGCCACCGAGCACTCGCACACCTACGAGCAGTACTTC. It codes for CATEHSHTYEQYF.

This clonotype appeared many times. The CDR3 DNA reads TGCAGTGCTAGTAAGGTCGGCGGTTCCTACGAGCAGTACTTC. It specifies CSASKVGGSYEQYF. The chain uses TRBV20-1 and TRBJ2-7; D gene uncertain. From germline, CDR1 is DFQATT and CDR2 SNEGSKA (reference sequence). V was trimmed by 3 bases and J by 1 base, leaving 13 bases between them. The CDR3 consists of 14 residues.

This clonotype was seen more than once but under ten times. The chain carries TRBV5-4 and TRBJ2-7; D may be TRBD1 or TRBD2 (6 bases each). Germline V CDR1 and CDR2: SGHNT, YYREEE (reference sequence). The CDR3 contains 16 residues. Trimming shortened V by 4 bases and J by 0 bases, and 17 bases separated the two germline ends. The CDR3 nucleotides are TGTGCCAGCAGCAGAGACGGGGGCGCGGGCTCCTACGAGCAGTACTTC. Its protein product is CASSRDGGAGSYEQYF.

The CDR3 protein is CASSRNIVWWQNTEAFF. CDR3 DNA sequence: TGCGCCAGCAGCCGGAACATTGTCTGGTGGCAGAACACTGAAGCTTTCTTT. The chain couples TRBV4-1 to TRBJ1-1, with no clear D. The CDR3 totals 17 residues. Germline CDR1 is MGHRA and CDR2 is YSYEKL. V was cut by 4 bases and J by 1 base, with 19 bases left in between.

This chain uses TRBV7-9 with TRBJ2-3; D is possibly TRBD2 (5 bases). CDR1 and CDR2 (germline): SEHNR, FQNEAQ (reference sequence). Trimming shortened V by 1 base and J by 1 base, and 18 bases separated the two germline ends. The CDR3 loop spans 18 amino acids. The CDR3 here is CASSLVRLGSGGTDTQYF. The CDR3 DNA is TGTGCCAGCAGCTTAGTACGGTTAGGGAGCGGAGGCACAGATACGCAGTATTTT.

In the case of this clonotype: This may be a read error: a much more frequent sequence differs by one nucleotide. The CDR3 nucleotides read TGTGCCAGCAGTCCCCCAGTGAACACTGAAGCTTTCTTT. Its protein is CASSPPVNTEAFF. This chain joins TRBV28 and TRBJ1-1; no definite D call. V gave up 5 bases and J gave up 0 bases, with 7 bases separating them. The V gene's germline CDR1 is MDHEN and CDR2 SYDVKM. CDR3 length: 13 residues.

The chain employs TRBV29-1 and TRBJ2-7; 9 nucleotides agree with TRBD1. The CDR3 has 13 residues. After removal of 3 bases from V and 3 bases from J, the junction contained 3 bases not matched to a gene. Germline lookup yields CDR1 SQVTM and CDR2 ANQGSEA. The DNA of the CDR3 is TGCAGCGTTGATCGGGGACAGGGCTACGAGCAGTACTTC. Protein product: CSVDRGQGYEQYF.

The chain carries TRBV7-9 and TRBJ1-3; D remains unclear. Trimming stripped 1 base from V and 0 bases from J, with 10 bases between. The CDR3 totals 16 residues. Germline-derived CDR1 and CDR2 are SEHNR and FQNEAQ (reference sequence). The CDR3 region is CASSLVFRDSGNTIYF. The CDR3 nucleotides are TGTGCCAGCAGCTTAGTTTTCCGGGACTCTGGAAACACCATATATTTT.

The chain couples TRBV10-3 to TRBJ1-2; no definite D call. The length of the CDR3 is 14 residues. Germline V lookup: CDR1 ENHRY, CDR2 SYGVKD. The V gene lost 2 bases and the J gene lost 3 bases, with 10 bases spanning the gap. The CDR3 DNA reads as TGTGCCATCAGTGAGCTTTTGGGGTACTATGGCTACACCTTC. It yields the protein CAISELLGYYGYTF.

In DNA form, the CDR3 reads TGTGCCAGCAGCTTAGGTCTTTCAGGGCCTACTCAGCCCCAGCATTTT. It codes for CASSLGLSGPTQPQHF. This rearrangement joins TRBV7-9 to TRBJ1-5; weak D call: TRBD1 (5 bases). V lost 1 base, J lost 6 bases, and 16 bases lay in between. The V gene's germline CDR1 is SEHNR and CDR2 FQNEAQ (reference sequence). The CDR3 spans 16 residues.

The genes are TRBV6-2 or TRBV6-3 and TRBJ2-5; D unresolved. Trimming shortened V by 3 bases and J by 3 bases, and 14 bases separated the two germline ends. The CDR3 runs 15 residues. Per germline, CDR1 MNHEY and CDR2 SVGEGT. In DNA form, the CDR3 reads TGTGCCAGCAGTTATCTGACTGGATGGGAAGAGACCCAGTACTTC. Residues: CASSYLTGWEETQYF.

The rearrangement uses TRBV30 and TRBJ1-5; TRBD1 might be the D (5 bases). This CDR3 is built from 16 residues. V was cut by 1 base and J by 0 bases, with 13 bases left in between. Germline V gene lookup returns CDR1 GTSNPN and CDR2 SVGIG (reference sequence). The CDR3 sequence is CAWSGEGRASNQPQHF. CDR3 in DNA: TGTGCCTGGAGTGGGGAAGGCAGGGCTAGCAATCAGCCCCAGCATTTT.

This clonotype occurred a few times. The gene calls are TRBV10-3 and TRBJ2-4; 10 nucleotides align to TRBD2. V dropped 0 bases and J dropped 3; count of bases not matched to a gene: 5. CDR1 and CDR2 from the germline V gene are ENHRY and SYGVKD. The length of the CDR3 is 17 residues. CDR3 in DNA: TGTGCCATCAGTGAGTCCCTAGCGGGAGCTGGCAAAAACATTCAGTACTTC. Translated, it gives CAISESLAGAGKNIQYF.

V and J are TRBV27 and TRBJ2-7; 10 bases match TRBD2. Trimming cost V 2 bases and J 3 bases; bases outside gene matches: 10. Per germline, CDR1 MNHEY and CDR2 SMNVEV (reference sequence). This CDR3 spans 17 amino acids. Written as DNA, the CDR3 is TGTGCCAGCAGTTTAGCCCGGGTAGCGGGAGGTTACTACGAGCAGTACTTC. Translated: CASSLARVAGGYYEQYF.

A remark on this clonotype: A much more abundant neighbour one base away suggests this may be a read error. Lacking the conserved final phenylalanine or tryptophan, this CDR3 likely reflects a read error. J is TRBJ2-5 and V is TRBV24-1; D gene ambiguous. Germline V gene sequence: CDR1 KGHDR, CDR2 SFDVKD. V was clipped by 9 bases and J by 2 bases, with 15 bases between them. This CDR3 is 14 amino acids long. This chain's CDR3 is CATAGPKLQETQYL. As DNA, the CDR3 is TGTGCCACCGCCGGTCCCAAACTTCAAGAGACCCAGTACCTC.

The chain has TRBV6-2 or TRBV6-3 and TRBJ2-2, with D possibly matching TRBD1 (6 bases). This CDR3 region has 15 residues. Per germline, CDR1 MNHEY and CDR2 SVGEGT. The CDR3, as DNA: TGTGCTGGGTCCGGACAGTGGGCGAACACCGGGGAGCTGTTTTTT. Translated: CAGSGQWANTGELFF.

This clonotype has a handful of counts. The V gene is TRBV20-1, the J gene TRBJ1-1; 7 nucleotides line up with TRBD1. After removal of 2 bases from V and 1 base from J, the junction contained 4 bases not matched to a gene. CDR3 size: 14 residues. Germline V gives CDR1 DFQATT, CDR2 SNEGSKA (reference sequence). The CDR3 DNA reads TGCAGTGCTAGAAAAAGGGACAGGAACACTGAAGCTTTCTTT. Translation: CSARKRDRNTEAFF.

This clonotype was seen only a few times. The CDR3 DNA sequence: TGCAGTGCTAGTGTGGGCACTGAAGCTTTCTTT. It yields the protein CSASVGTEAFF. This sequence joins TRBV20-1 and TRBJ1-1, with unresolved D. CDR3 length equals 11 residues. Germline lookup yields CDR1 DFQATT and CDR2 SNEGSKA (reference sequence). V was cut by 3 bases and J by 4 bases, with 6 bases left in between.

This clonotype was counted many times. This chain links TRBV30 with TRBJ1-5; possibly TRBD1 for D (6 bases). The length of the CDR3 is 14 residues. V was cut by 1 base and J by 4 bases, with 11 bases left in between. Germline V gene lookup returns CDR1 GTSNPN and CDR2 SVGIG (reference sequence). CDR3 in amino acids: CAWSGRQENQPQHF. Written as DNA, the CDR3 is TGTGCCTGGAGTGGGAGACAGGAGAATCAGCCCCAGCATTTT. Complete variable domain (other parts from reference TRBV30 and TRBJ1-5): SQTIHQWPATLVQPVGSPLSLECTVEGTSNPNLYWYRQAAGRGLQLLFYSVGIGQISSEVPQNLSASRPQDRQFILSSKKLLLSDSGFYLCAWSGRQENQPQHFGDGTRLSIL.

The CDR3, as DNA: TGTGCCAGCTATGTAGGGCCGAACACTGAAGCTTTCTTT. Translating it yields CASYVGPNTEAFF. This sequence joins TRBV6-1 and TRBJ1-1; D remains ambiguous. The CDR3 length is 13 residues. Trimming removed 8 bases at V and 1 base at J, with 11 bases between. Per germline, CDR1 MNHNS and CDR2 SASEGT.

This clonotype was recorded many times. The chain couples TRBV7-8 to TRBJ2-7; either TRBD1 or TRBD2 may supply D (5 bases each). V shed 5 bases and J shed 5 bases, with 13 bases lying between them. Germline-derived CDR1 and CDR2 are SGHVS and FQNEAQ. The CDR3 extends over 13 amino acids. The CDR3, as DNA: TGTGCCAGCAGCCCCGGGACGTCGGACGAGCAGTACTTC. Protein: CASSPGTSDEQYF.